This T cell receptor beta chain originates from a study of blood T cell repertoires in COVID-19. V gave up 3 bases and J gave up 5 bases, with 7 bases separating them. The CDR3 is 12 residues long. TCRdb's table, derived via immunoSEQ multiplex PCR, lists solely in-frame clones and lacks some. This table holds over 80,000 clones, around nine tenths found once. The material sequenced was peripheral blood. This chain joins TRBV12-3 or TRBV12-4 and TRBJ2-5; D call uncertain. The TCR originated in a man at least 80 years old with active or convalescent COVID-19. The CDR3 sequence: CASSLSRETQYF. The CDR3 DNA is TGTGCCAGCAGTTTGTCGAGGGAGACCCAGTACTTC.